This TCR beta chain came from a study of cytomegalovirus exposure and HLA in healthy donors. Study-level information: T cells numbering approximately 170 million yielded fewer than 140 million unique TCR beta sequences in an earlier analysis. Study-wide findings and caveats: The likely explanation for a cluster of highly shared sequence variants was sequencing artifact. Equally common other TCR beta chains were less clonally expanded than HLA-associated ones, a later analysis found.

The PCR used 60 Vbeta and 13 Jbeta primers. Data came from immunoSEQ multiplex PCR; TCRdb stores just in-frame clones and leaves some out. The table records 150,000 to 200,000 clones, 82% of them present only once. Regarding this clone: Its antigen is undetermined.

This clonotype originated in a girl aged 2 to 9 in good health and CMV-seropositive. Sample: PBMCs.

The chain's CDR3 is CASSDPGGEGYGEQYF. CDR3 sequence (DNA): TGTGCCAGCAGTGACCCAGGGGGCGAGGGTTATGGCGAGCAGTACTTC. The rearrangement links TRBV6-1 to TRBJ2-7, with 8 bases lining up with TRBD1. The V gene's germline CDR1 is MNHNS and CDR2 SASEGT. V was pared by 3 bases and J by 6 bases, with 13 bases of the junction left unmatched. CDR3 size: 16 residues.